This T cell receptor (beta chain) was recorded in a study of identical twins. TCRdb redid the calling of the 5' RACE reads with MiXCR, one entry per CDR3 protein. The table lists 1.5 million to 2 million distinct CDR3 sequences, less than 40% of them singletons, with about 0.27% in the top ten. This CDR3 spans 17 amino acids. Deletions cut 4 bases from V and 4 bases from J, with 19 bases between. CDR1 is MDHEN, CDR2 SYDVKM, per germline. This clonotype was counted a few times. The chain is built from TRBV28 and TRBJ1-4; D might be TRBD1 (5 bases). Sequencing was done on a sample of cord blood. The clonotype comes from a newborn girl in good health. The CDR3 region is CASSSPLVRGSNEKLFF. CDR3 bases: TGTGCCAGCAGTTCGCCTTTGGTTCGGGGGAGTAATGAAAAACTGTTTTTT.